The clone carrying this T cell receptor beta chain was recorded once. Germline trimming cut 4 bases from V and 4 bases from J; bases unmatched to any gene: 8. The CDR3 length is 15 residues. Germline V CDR1 and CDR2: MNHNY, SVGAGI (reference sequence). The data stem from a study of blood T cell repertoires in COVID-19. Method: immunoSEQ multiplex PCR; TCRdb's copy keeps in-frame clones and lacks some. The sample comprises over 250,000 clones, over 80% of which are singletons, and approximately 1.4% rests with the top ten. The TCR comes from a woman in her thirties or forties who had recovered from COVID-19. The chain has TRBV6-6 and TRBJ1-2; 8 nucleotides align to TRBD1. Sequenced: peripheral blood. The CDR3 protein is CASSWDRSLFYGYTF. In DNA form, the CDR3 reads TGTGCCAGCAGTTGGGACAGGTCCCTCTTCTATGGCTACACCTTC.